The next 20 T cell receptor beta chains were all read from a single sample in a study of T cells in Graves' hyperthyroidism and ophthalmopathy. The CDR3 regions of TCR beta were amplified from RNA transcripts. The TCR CDR3 was amplified in a first-round RT-PCR using the HTBI primer set. TCRdb re-analysed the multiplex PCR reads in MiXCR, keeping a single row per CDR3 protein. Here the sample spans over 200,000 distinct CDR3 sequences, 15% to 20% being singletons. Source material: blood. The receptor source for this set is a man aged 50 to 60 with Graves' hyperthyroidism.

This chain connects TRBV7-9 to TRBJ2-3, with 10 bases aligning to TRBD2. CDR1 is SEHNR, CDR2 FQNEAQ, per germline (reference sequence). V trimming: 1 base; J trimming: 1 base; junction bases outside the gene matches: 8. This CDR3 spans 18 amino acids. As DNA, the CDR3 is TGTGCCAGCAGCTTAGGGACACTAGCGGGGCCTGGCACAGATACGCAGTATTTT. It specifies CASSLGTLAGPGTDTQYF. The entire variable domain, with the rest obtained from reference TRBV7-9 and TRBJ2-3, is as follows: DTGVSQNPRHKITKRGQNVTFRCDPISEHNRLYWYRQTLGQGPEFLTYFQNEAQLEKSRLLSDRFSAERPKGSFSTLEIQRTEQGDSAMYLCASSLGTLAGPGTDTQYFGPGTRLTVL.

There are a few counts of this clonotype. The V call is TRBV19, the J call TRBJ2-5; D ambiguous. The germline V gene encodes CDR1 LNHDA and CDR2 SQIVND (reference sequence). The CDR3 sequence is 13 residues long. V gave up 5 bases and J gave up 1 base, with 8 bases separating them. CDR3 DNA sequence: TGTGCCAGTAGTTCCCGAATCCAAGAGACCCAGTACTTC. Translating it yields CASSSRIQETQYF.

The sample holds many counts of this clonotype. The rearrangement uses TRBV10-3 and TRBJ2-7; no definite D call. V lost 8 bases, J lost 6 bases, and 20 bases lay in between. This CDR3 is built from 14 residues. Germline CDR1 is ENHRY and CDR2 is SYGVKD. For the CDR3, the DNA is TGTGCCATCTTGGCGGCCTTCGAAAACGGCGAGCAGTACTTC. Residues: CAILAAFENGEQYF.

This clonotype was seen ten or more times. The CDR3 here is CASVLGGKDTQYF. Written as DNA, the CDR3 is TGTGCCAGCGTTCTGGGGGGAAAGGATACGCAGTATTTT. The J gene is TRBJ2-3, the V gene TRBV28; D is perhaps TRBD2 (6 bases). CDR3 length: 13 amino acids. V dropped 8 bases and J dropped 6 bases, with 15 bases sitting between them. The germline CDR1 and CDR2 sequences are MDHEN and SYDVKM.

This clonotype was seen a handful of times. CDR3 in amino acids: CASSQVGQGSNQPQHF. DNA for the CDR3: TGTGCCAGCAGTCAGGTAGGACAGGGAAGCAATCAGCCCCAGCATTTT. This chain joins TRBV28 and TRBJ1-5; TRBD1 matches at 8 bases. Losses at the gene ends were 5 bases for V and 1 base for J; bases not matched to a gene: 7. From germline, CDR1 is MDHEN and CDR2 SYDVKM. This CDR3 is 16 amino acids long.

Many counts were recorded for this clonotype. This rearrangement joins TRBV24-1 to TRBJ2-1; 8 bases are shared with TRBD2. V dropped 3 bases and J dropped 4; count of bases not matched to a gene: 7. There are 16 residues in the CDR3. Germline V gene data show CDR1 as KGHDR and CDR2 as SFDVKD. This CDR3 reads CATSDPTSVLYNEQFF. The CDR3 coding sequence is TGTGCCACCAGTGATCCGACTAGCGTGTTGTACAATGAGCAGTTCTTC.

The chain combines TRBV2 with TRBJ1-5; no clear D. V lost 4 bases, J lost 0 bases, and 7 bases lay in between. The germline gives CDR1 SNHLY, CDR2 FYNNEI. The CDR3 contains 14 residues. In DNA form, the CDR3 reads TGTGCCAGCAGTGCAGCATATAGCAATCAGCCCCAGCATTTT. Protein product: CASSAAYSNQPQHF.

V is TRBV11-2 and J is TRBJ2-6, with D perhaps matching TRBD1 (6 bases). V was cut by 5 bases and J by 1 base, with 15 bases left in between. The CDR3 runs to 17 residues. The V gene's germline CDR1 is SGHAT and CDR2 FQNNGV. The CDR3 loop is CASSPRQVGSGANVLTF. The CDR3 region has the DNA TGTGCCAGCAGCCCCAGACAGGTTGGATCTGGGGCCAACGTCCTGACTTTC. The entire variable domain, with the rest obtained from reference TRBV11-2 and TRBJ2-6, is as follows: EAGVAQSPRYKIIEKRQSVAFWCNPISGHATLYWYQQILGQGPKLLIQFQNNGVVDDSQLPKDRFSAERLKGVDSTLKIQPAKLEDSAVYLCASSPRQVGSGANVLTFGAGSRLTVL.

This clonotype was recorded at least ten times. This chain joins TRBV20-1 and TRBJ2-1, with TRBD2 identical over 7 bases. This CDR3 is built from 14 residues. V gave up 6 bases and J gave up 5 bases; unmatched junction bases: 10. In germline, CDR1 is DFQATT, CDR2 SNEGSKA (reference sequence). The CDR3: CSAKEGGPHNEQFF. In nucleotides, the CDR3 is TGCAGTGCCAAAGAGGGAGGGCCGCACAATGAGCAGTTCTTC.

Only a few counts were recorded for this clonotype. This chain uses TRBV20-1 with TRBJ2-4; D is perhaps TRBD1 (6 bases). The CDR3 contains 14 residues. V gave up 1 base and J gave up 8 bases, with 15 bases separating them. The germline CDR1 and CDR2 sequences are DFQATT and SNEGSKA (reference sequence). CDR3 coding DNA: TGCAGTGCTAGAGCCCTCCCCAAGGGGGACATTCAGTACTTC. This gives the protein CSARALPKGDIQYF.

This clonotype was recorded many times. This sequence joins TRBV12-3 or TRBV12-4 and TRBJ2-1; 14 bases agree with TRBD2. The CDR3 has 16 residues. V was clipped by 5 bases and J by 6 bases; unmatched bases: 6. The DNA for the CDR3 is TGTGCCAGCAGTCCCGGACTAGCGGGAGGATTCAATGAGCAGTTCTTC. This sequence encodes CASSPGLAGGFNEQFF.

This clonotype was seen at least ten times. The rearrangement joins TRBV11-2 to TRBJ2-5; the D gene is possibly TRBD2 (5 bases). The CDR3 extends over 14 amino acids. V lost 5 bases and J 1 base, leaving 11 bases between the germline ends. Germline lookup yields CDR1 SGHAT and CDR2 FQNNGV. CDR3: CASSHPAGQETQYF. DNA of the CDR3: TGTGCCAGCAGCCACCCCGCGGGCCAAGAGACCCAGTACTTC.

Many counts were recorded for this clonotype. This rearrangement joins TRBV3-1 to TRBJ2-6, with a weak D call TRBD1 (7 bases). The CDR3 runs 15 residues. Germline CDR1 reads LGHDT; CDR2 reads YNNKEL (reference sequence). Between the trimmed V and J ends, which lost 6 bases and 2 bases, there was a span of 11 bases. CDR3 protein: CASSSRGAGANVLTF. DNA of the CDR3: TGTGCCAGCAGTTCCAGGGGGGCTGGGGCCAACGTCCTGACTTTC.

The chain has TRBV12-5 and TRBJ1-3; D is possibly TRBD1 (6 bases). The germline V gene encodes CDR1 LGHNT and CDR2 FRNRAP. CDR3 length: 14 residues. Trimming removed 4 bases from V and 1 base from J, with 8 bases in between. CDR3 nucleotide sequence: TGTGCTAGTGGTTGGGGGCCATCTGGAAACACCATATATTTT. This sequence encodes CASGWGPSGNTIYF.

This clonotype has more than one count but fewer than ten. The V gene is TRBV24-1, the J gene TRBJ2-1; D is unresolved. In germline, CDR1 is KGHDR, CDR2 SFDVKD. The CDR3 is 15 amino acids. The V end was cut by 4 bases, the J end by 0 bases, with 9 bases between. The CDR3 loop reads CATSDTIRSYNEQFF. CDR3 coding DNA: TGTGCCACCAGTGACACGATACGCTCCTACAATGAGCAGTTCTTC.

This clonotype appeared a few times. The chain uses TRBV3-1 and TRBJ2-7; TRBD2 agrees at 14 bases. The CDR3 has 15 residues. CDR1 and CDR2 from the germline V gene are LGHDT and YNNKEL (reference sequence). After removal of 6 bases from V and 7 bases from J, the junction contained 8 bases not matched to a gene. CDR3 bases: TGTGCCAGCAGTGGGACTAGCGGGAGCTTCGGGGAGCAGTACTTC. It yields the protein CASSGTSGSFGEQYF.

This clonotype has ten or more counts. The chain has TRBV20-1 and TRBJ2-1, with no clear D. CDR1 and CDR2 from the germline V gene are DFQATT and SNEGSKA (reference sequence). The V end lost 3 bases, the J end lost 9 bases, and 18 bases lay between the germline ends. CDR3 size: 14 residues. The CDR3 DNA reads as TGCAGTGCTAGCCGGCAGCTTCCACAGCCTGAGCAGTTCTTC. The encoded protein is CSASRQLPQPEQFF.

This clonotype occurred a few times. A read error may explain this, as a much larger clone is one base away. V gene TRBV12-3 or TRBV12-4 combines with J gene TRBJ2-7; 11 bases are a match to TRBD1. This CDR3 comprises 15 residues. Trimming took 6 bases from V and 3 from J; bases not matched to a gene: 7. CDR3 sequence (DNA): TGTGCCAGCAGCCGCCCCGGGACAGGGGGCTACGAGCAGTACTTC. This encodes CASSRPGTGGYEQYF.

The DNA of the CDR3 is TGTGCCAGCAGATTGTATAGGGAGGAGGGGACTGAAGCTTTCTTT. It yields the protein CASRLYREEGTEAFF. V and J are TRBV6-2 or TRBV6-3 and TRBJ1-1; a weak D match, TRBD1 (5 bases). The CDR3 is made up of 15 amino acids. V shed 6 bases and J shed 5 bases, with 19 bases lying between them. Germline V gene data show CDR1 as MNHEY and CDR2 as SVGEGT.

The chain combines TRBV5-5 with TRBJ2-3; D is ambiguous. Trimming stripped 1 base from V and 4 bases from J, with 7 bases between. The CDR3 length is 13 residues. CDR1 and CDR2 from the germline V gene are SGHKS and YYEKEE (reference sequence). In nucleotides, the CDR3 is TGTGCCAGCAGCTTGATCTCCGCAGATACGCAGTATTTT. Translated, it gives CASSLISADTQYF.